This entry features one TCR beta chain sequence. Its antigen is not known. This sample stems from a study of T cells in Graves' hyperthyroidism and ophthalmopathy. TCR beta CDR3 region amplification was performed from RNA transcripts. The study used the HTBI primer set for a first-round RT-PCR of the TCR CDR3. Using its own MiXCR run on the multiplex PCR reads, TCRdb lists one record per CDR3 protein. The table has some 500,000 distinct CDR3 sequences, about an eighth seen once. CDR3 length: 11 residues. Germline lookup yields CDR1 LNHDA and CDR2 SQIVND (reference sequence). V dropped 10 bases and J dropped 2 bases, with 8 bases sitting between them. Study-level results: The model made its ophthalmopathy prediction, and onset followed a median approximately 6 months later.

This rearrangement joins TRBV19 to TRBJ1-2, with a possible D match to TRBD1 (5 bases). Sequencing was done on a sample of blood. This clonotype was sampled from a woman in her late teens or twenties with Graves' hyperthyroidism. The CDR3 region has the DNA TGTGCCATCGGGGGGAACTATGGCTACACCTTC. Amino acids: CAIGGNYGYTF.